This is a list of T cell receptor beta chains from one sample in a study of beta chain features in type 1 diabetes. Clones were sequenced by immunoSEQ multiplex PCR, and TCRdb holds only the in-frame ones, with some missing. Found here are hundreds of thousands of clones, over 13% of them singletons; the top ten hold nearly 0.04%. Sequencing used naive CD4+ T cells from blood. Every receptor here comes from a man aged 18 to 30 with type 1 diabetes. Each CDR3 is given with its conserved first and last residue. Each record gives: V gene, clone size, J gene, D gene, CDR3 protein, CDR3 DNA. D genes are given only for firm matches. Clone size is shown for a subset of rows, as once, few, many or a class of expanded clone.

TRBV30	few	TRBJ1-2	.	CAWSVRGAFGYTF	TGTGCCTGGAGTGTACGGGGGGCGTTTGGCTACACCTTC
TRBV30	few	TRBJ2-5	TRBD2	CAWMRAGVETQYF	TGTGCCTGGATGAGGGCGGGGGTAGAGACCCAGTACTTC
TRBV18	few	TRBJ2-5	.	CASSPQFSGRPGETQYF	TGTGCCAGCTCACCACAGTTTAGCGGTCGGCCGGGGGAGACCCAGTACTTC
TRBV28	few	TRBJ2-7	.	CASSPETGIRYEQYF	TGTGCCAGCAGTCCCGAAACCGGGATCCGCTACGAGCAGTACTTC
TRBV7-2	.	TRBJ2-2	.	CASSSSSYVTGELFF	TGTGCCAGCAGCTCGTCTTCCTATGTCACCGGGGAGCTGTTTTTT
TRBV30	.	TRBJ1-4	.	CAWKRVEKLFF	TGTGCCTGGAAGAGGGTTGAAAAACTGTTTTTT
TRBV7-9	.	TRBJ1-4	TRBD1	CAGTKGDRANEKLFF	TGTGCCGGGACCAAGGGGGACAGAGCTAATGAAAAACTGTTTTTT
TRBV6-5	.	TRBJ2-7	.	CASSARPYEQYF	TGTGCCAGCAGTGCCAGGCCCTACGAGCAGTACTTC
TRBV27	few	TRBJ1-1	.	CASRPKGDNILKAFF	TGTGCCAGCAGACCTAAAGGGGACAATATCCTGAAAGCTTTCTTT
TRBV4-3	few	TRBJ2-7	.	CASSHSGMSYEQYF	TGCGCCAGCAGCCATTCAGGGATGAGTTACGAGCAGTACTTC
TRBV28	.	TRBJ1-6	TRBD1	CASSRGTGGNSPLHF	TGTGCCAGCAGCCGGGGGACAGGGGGCAATTCACCCCTCCACTTT
TRBV30	.	TRBJ2-1	.	CAWSDQTSSYNEQFF	TGTGCCTGGAGCGACCAGACTAGCTCCTACAATGAGCAGTTCTTC
TRBV19	few	TRBJ2-5	.	CASSSSEWRETQYF	TGTGCCAGTAGTTCCTCGGAGTGGAGGGAGACCCAGTACTTC
TRBV6-1	.	TRBJ1-2	.	CASSVIGARRSYGYTF	TGTGCCAGCAGTGTCATCGGCGCCAGGCGATCCTATGGCTACACCTTC
TRBV5-1	.	TRBJ2-1	TRBD1	CASSLGQGNEQFF	TGCGCCAGCAGCTTGGGACAGGGCAATGAGCAGTTCTTC
TRBV9	.	TRBJ2-7	.	CASSVAPGRRGFYEQYF	TGTGCCAGCAGCGTAGCTCCGGGGAGACGGGGTTTCTACGAGCAGTACTTC
TRBV5-1	.	TRBJ1-2	.	CASREEGVYGYTF	TGCGCCAGCAGGGAGGAAGGCGTCTATGGCTACACCTTC
TRBV28	.	TRBJ1-2	TRBD1	CASSQPGQGDGYTF	TGTGCCAGCAGTCAACCGGGACAGGGAGATGGCTACACCTTC
TRBV7-2	few	TRBJ2-3	.	CASSSLGTDTQYF	TGTGCCAGCAGCTCCTTAGGCACAGATACGCAGTATTTT
TRBV28	few	TRBJ2-1	TRBD2	CASRSGGPLNEQFF	TGTGCCAGCAGGAGCGGGGGGCCCCTCAATGAGCAGTTCTTC
TRBV19	.	TRBJ2-3	.	CASSPTFHITDTQYF	TGTGCCAGTAGCCCTACCTTCCATATCACAGATACGCAGTATTTT
TRBV6-5	.	TRBJ2-7	.	CASSYSRGYGYEQYF	TGTGCCAGCAGTTACTCGAGAGGGTACGGTTACGAGCAGTACTTC
TRBV27	.	TRBJ1-2	.	CASSLKGLTTYGYTF	TGTGCCAGCAGTTTGAAGGGTCTGACTACCTATGGCTACACCTTC
TRBV6-5	.	TRBJ1-1	.	CASSPRGLGTEAFF	TGTGCCAGCAGTCCGCGGGGTCTGGGCACTGAAGCTTTCTTT
TRBV7-8	few	TRBJ2-2	.	CASSLSQGGTGELFF	TGTGCCAGCAGCTTGTCACAGGGCGGCACCGGGGAGCTGTTTTTT
TRBV2	.	TRBJ1-1	.	CASTDRLNTEAFF	TGTGCCAGCACCGACAGGCTGAACACTGAAGCTTTCTTT
TRBV28	few	TRBJ2-4	.	CASSSLNRDTLSPLAKNIQYF	TGTGCCAGCAGTTCCCTCAACCGGGACACCTTAAGCCCTTTAGCCAAAAACATTCAGTACTTC
TRBV4-3	.	TRBJ2-7	.	CASSQSGGHEQYF	TGCGCCAGCAGCCAAAGCGGTGGGCACGAGCAGTACTTC
TRBV9	few	TRBJ2-1	.	CASSVDSGNGNEQFF	TGTGCCAGCAGCGTAGACTCAGGGAACGGCAATGAGCAGTTCTTC
TRBV7-6	.	TRBJ2-6	.	CASSHIFSGRASSGANVLTF	TGTGCCAGCAGCCATATTTTCTCGGGACGGGCGTCCTCTGGGGCCAACGTCCTGACTTTC
TRBV7-9	.	TRBJ2-1	.	CASSLTTTGIGSYNEQFF	TGTGCCAGCAGCCTAACGACGACTGGGATCGGGTCCTACAATGAGCAGTTCTTC
TRBV29-1	.	TRBJ1-3	.	CSVDTGNTIYF	TGCAGCGTTGACACCGGAAACACCATATATTTT
TRBV6-5	few	TRBJ2-3	.	CASTPGRSTDTQYF	TGTGCCAGCACCCCTGGGCGGAGCACAGATACGCAGTATTTT
TRBV30	.	TRBJ1-6	.	CAWSVWTASNSPLHF	TGTGCCTGGAGTGTTTGGACGGCGAGTAATTCACCCCTCCACTTT
TRBV28	.	TRBJ2-5	TRBD2	CASSLGGLAKETQYF	TGTGCCAGCAGTTTAGGGGGACTAGCGAAAGAGACCCAGTACTTC
TRBV29-1	few	TRBJ2-7	TRBD1	CSVETPGQGLMKDEQYF	TGCAGCGTTGAAACCCCGGGACAGGGGCTAATGAAAGACGAGCAGTACTTC
TRBV10-3	few	TRBJ2-5	.	CAISPGQETQYF	TGTGCCATCAGTCCAGGACAAGAGACCCAGTACTTC
TRBV15	few	TRBJ2-6	TRBD1	CATSGTGITGANVLTF	TGTGCCACCAGCGGGACAGGAATCACTGGGGCCAACGTCCTGACTTTC
TRBV5-1	few	TRBJ1-5	TRBD1	CASSLGGTGNQPQHF	TGCGCCAGCAGCTTGGGAGGGACAGGCAATCAGCCCCAGCATTTT
TRBV10-3	.	TRBJ2-7	TRBD2	CAINGGGSYEQYF	TGTGCCATCAATGGCGGGGGTTCCTACGAGCAGTACTTC
TRBV7-2	.	TRBJ2-1	TRBD2	CASSLGGLAGRNEQFF	TGTGCCAGCAGCTTAGGCGGACTAGCGGGTCGGAATGAGCAGTTCTTC
TRBV29-1	.	TRBJ1-3	.	CSATPTESSGNTIYF	TGCAGCGCTACCCCGACGGAGAGCTCTGGAAACACCATATATTTT
TRBV2	.	TRBJ2-2	.	CASSTGTHNTGELFF	TGTGCCAGCAGTACCGGGACTCATAACACCGGGGAGCTGTTTTTT
TRBV5-1	few	TRBJ2-1	TRBD2	CASSLASGRYEQFF	TGCGCCAGCAGCTTGGCTAGCGGGAGATATGAGCAGTTCTTC
TRBV6-6	.	TRBJ1-4	.	CASSHTYEKLFF	TGTGCCAGCAGCCACACTTATGAAAAACTGTTTTTT
TRBV30	.	TRBJ1-1	.	CAWSWGSNTEAFF	TGTGCCTGGAGTTGGGGTTCGAACACTGAAGCTTTCTTT
TRBV5-4	.	TRBJ1-5	.	CASSLEPNQPQHF	TGTGCCAGCAGCTTGGAACCGAATCAGCCCCAGCATTTT
TRBV5-1	few	TRBJ2-2	.	CASSLSTDGGSRELFF	TGCGCCAGCAGCTTGTCGACAGACGGTGGAAGCCGGGAGCTGTTTTTT